The present entry profiles one T cell receptor (beta chain) with its context. Its antigen is not identified. The authors reverse transcribed all of the isolated RNA, so sequencing captured expressed TCRB transcripts. Assay used: immunoSEQ multiplex PCR; TCRdb lists only in-frame clones, some missing. The sample contains under 200,000 clones, 6.5% to 8.5% of which appear only once. This CDR3 comprises 14 residues. J was trimmed by 10 bases and V by 6 bases; bases with no gene match: 10. Germline-derived CDR1 and CDR2 are SGHTA and FQGNSA. The sample originates from a study of beta chain features in type 1 diabetes. General study findings and limits: Across patients, naive, central memory and Treg TCRB repertoires exhibited apparently greater similarity than was observed across healthy donors. When Type 1 diabetes patients were examined, their TCRB CDR3s proved moderately but significantly shorter in all four CD4+ subsets. A pattern of fewer insertions and more deletions at VDJ junctions was seen in type 1 diabetes patients.

V usage is TRBV7-2 and J usage is TRBJ2-1; TRBD2 matches 9 bases. The sequenced sample was central memory CD4+ T cells from blood. The clonotype was recovered from a woman in her late teens or twenties with type 1 diabetes. CDR3 amino acids: CASSRPSGEIEQFF. CDR3 coding DNA: TGTGCCAGCAGTCGGCCTAGCGGGGAAATCGAGCAGTTCTTC.